This note documents a single T cell receptor beta chain sequence. Profiling relied on immunoSEQ multiplex PCR, and the TCRdb table lists in-frame clones only, not all of them. The repertoire consists of some 100,000 clones, with 85% occurring once and the leading ten covering 13%. These data originate in a study of blood T cell repertoires in COVID-19. The CDR3 is made up of 16 amino acids. Trimming stripped 4 bases from V and 2 bases from J, with 19 bases between. Germline V lookup: CDR1 SGHNT, CDR2 YYREEE (reference sequence). The sequencing sample was made of peripheral blood. This chain joins TRBV5-4 and TRBJ2-7, with a tentative D call TRBD2 (6 bases). The source of this sequence is a human donor in a cohort sampled during active COVID-19. The CDR3 nucleotides are TGTGCCAGCAGCCCGGGCGGGGTCCGTGGGCCCTACGAGCAGTACTTC. It yields the protein CASSPGGVRGPYEQYF.